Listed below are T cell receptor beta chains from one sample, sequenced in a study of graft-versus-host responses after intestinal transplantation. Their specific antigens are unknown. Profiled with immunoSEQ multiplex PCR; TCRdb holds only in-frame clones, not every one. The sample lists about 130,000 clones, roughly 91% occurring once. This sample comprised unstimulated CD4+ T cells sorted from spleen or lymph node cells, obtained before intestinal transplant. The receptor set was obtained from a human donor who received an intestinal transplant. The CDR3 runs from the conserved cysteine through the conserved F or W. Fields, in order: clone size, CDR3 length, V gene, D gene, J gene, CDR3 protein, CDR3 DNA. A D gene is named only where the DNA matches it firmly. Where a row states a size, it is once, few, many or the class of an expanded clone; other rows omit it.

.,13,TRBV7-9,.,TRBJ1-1,CASSLEYDTEAFF,TGTGCCAGCAGCTTAGAGTATGACACTGAAGCTTTCTTT
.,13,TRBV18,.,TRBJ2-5,CASSLDNQETQYF,TGTGCCAGCTCACTCGATAACCAAGAGACCCAGTACTTC
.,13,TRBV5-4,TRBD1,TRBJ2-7,CASSRDRGYEQYF,TGTGCCAGCAGCCGTGACAGGGGCTACGAGCAGTACTTC
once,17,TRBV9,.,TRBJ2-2,CASSVRPDIETTGELFF,TGTGCCAGCAGCGTAAGGCCAGACATAGAAACTACCGGGGAGCTGTTTTTT
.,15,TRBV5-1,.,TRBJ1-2,CASSSASGISSGYTF,TGCGCCAGCAGCTCAGCCTCCGGGATATCAAGTGGCTACACCTTC
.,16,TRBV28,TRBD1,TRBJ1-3,CASSFGQGLSGNTIYF,TGTGCCAGCAGTTTCGGACAGGGCCTCTCTGGAAACACCATATATTTT
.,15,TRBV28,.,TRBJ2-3,CASLGASLGTDTQYF,TGTGCCAGCCTCGGCGCTAGCTTAGGCACAGATACGCAGTATTTT
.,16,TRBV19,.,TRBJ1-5,CASTAQSPYSNQPQHF,TGTGCCAGTACCGCACAGAGCCCATATAGCAATCAGCCCCAGCATTTT
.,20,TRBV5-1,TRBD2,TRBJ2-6,CASSLDQSGRALAGANVLTF,TGCGCCAGCAGCTTGGATCAGAGCGGGAGGGCCCTGGCTGGGGCCAACGTCCTGACTTTC
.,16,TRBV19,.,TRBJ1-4,CASSLHPFRYGEKLFF,TGTGCCAGTAGTCTCCACCCATTTAGGTACGGTGAAAAACTGTTTTTT
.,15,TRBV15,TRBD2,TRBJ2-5,CATSSQRGPQETQYF,TGTGCCACCAGCAGCCAGCGGGGGCCCCAAGAGACCCAGTACTTC
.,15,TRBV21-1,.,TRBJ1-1,CASSKAQGADTEAFF,TGTGCCAGCAGCAAAGCGCAGGGGGCGGACACTGAAGCTTTCTTT
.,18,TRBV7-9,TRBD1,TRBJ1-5,CASSLWRGSGQSNQPQHF,TGTGCCAGCAGCTTATGGCGTGGTTCGGGACAGAGCAATCAGCCCCAGCATTTT
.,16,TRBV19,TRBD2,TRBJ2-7,CASSRTSGLSSYEQYF,TGTGCCAGTAGTAGGACTAGCGGTTTGAGCTCCTACGAGCAGTACTTC
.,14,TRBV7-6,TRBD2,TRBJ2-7,CASTFGTSGYEQYF,TGTGCCAGCACCTTCGGGACTAGCGGTTACGAGCAGTACTTC
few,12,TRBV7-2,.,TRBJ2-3,CASSLSTDTQYF,TGTGCCAGCAGCTTGAGCACAGATACGCAGTATTTT
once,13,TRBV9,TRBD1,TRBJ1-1,CASSVEDRGKAFF,TGTGCCAGCAGCGTAGAGGACAGGGGAAAAGCTTTCTTT
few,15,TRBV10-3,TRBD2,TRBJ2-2,CAISGTSGNTGELFF,TGTGCCATCAGTGGGACTAGCGGGAACACCGGGGAGCTGTTTTTT
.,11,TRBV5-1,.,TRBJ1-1,CASSLGVIAFF,TGCGCCAGCAGCTTGGGCGTTATAGCTTTCTTT
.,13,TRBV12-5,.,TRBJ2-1,CASGRDEYNEQFF,TGTGCTAGTGGCCGGGACGAGTACAATGAGCAGTTCTTC
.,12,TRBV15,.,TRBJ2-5,CATSPLEETQYF,TGTGCCACCAGCCCCCTTGAGGAGACCCAGTACTTC
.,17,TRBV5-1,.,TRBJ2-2,CASSPGAQGANTGELFF,TGCGCCAGCAGCCCCGGGGCACAGGGCGCGAACACCGGGGAGCTGTTTTTT
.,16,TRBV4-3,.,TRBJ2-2,CASSQARSGNTGELFF,TGCGCCAGCAGCCAAGCAAGGTCCGGGAACACCGGGGAGCTGTTTTTT
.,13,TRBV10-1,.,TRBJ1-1,CASSESNRAEAFF,TGCGCCAGCAGTGAAAGTAACAGAGCTGAAGCTTTCTTT
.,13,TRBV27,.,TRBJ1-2,CASSFTVGYGYTF,TGTGCCAGCAGTTTTACGGTGGGGTATGGCTACACCTTC
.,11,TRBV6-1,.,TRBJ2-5,CASTGLETQYF,TGTGCCAGCACAGGGTTGGAGACCCAGTACTTC
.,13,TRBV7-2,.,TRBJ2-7,CASSLAGGDEQYF,TGTGCCAGCAGCTTAGCGGGAGGCGACGAGCAGTACTTC
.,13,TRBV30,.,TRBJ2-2,CAWAGDKGGELFF,TGTGCCTGGGCCGGGGACAAGGGCGGGGAGCTGTTTTTT
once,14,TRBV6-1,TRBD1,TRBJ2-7,CASSTRQGDYEQYF,TGTGCCAGCAGTACCCGACAGGGGGACTACGAGCAGTACTTC
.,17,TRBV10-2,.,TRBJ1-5,CASSESGGLGGNQPQHF,TGCGCCAGCAGTGAATCGGGGGGATTAGGGGGTAATCAGCCCCAGCATTTT
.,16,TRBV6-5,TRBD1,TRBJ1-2,CASSYSRDRRIYGYTF,TGTGCCAGCAGTTACTCCCGGGACAGGCGTATCTATGGCTACACCTTC
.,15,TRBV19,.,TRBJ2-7,CASSITGRVYYEQYF,TGTGCCAGTAGTATAACAGGGCGCGTCTACTACGAGCAGTACTTC
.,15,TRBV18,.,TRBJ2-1,CASSPRRESANEQFF,TGTGCCAGCTCACCACGGAGGGAGTCCGCCAATGAGCAGTTCTTC
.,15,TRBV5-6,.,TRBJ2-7,CASSLRDTPIDEQYF,TGTGCCAGCAGCTTGCGGGACACCCCTATCGACGAGCAGTACTTC
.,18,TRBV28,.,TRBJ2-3,CASSPSLGAGVTADTQYF,TGTGCCAGCAGTCCCAGTTTGGGGGCGGGAGTGACCGCTGATACGCAGTATTTT
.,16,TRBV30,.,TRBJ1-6,CAWSIPLRQKNSPLHF,TGTGCCTGGAGTATCCCCCTCCGGCAGAAAAATTCACCCCTCCACTTT
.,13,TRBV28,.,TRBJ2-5,CASSPRAGETQYF,TGTGCCAGCAGCCCAAGGGCGGGGGAGACCCAGTACTTC
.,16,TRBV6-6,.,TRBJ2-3,CASSYRETLVQGTQYF,TGTGCCAGCAGTTACCGGGAGACGCTCGTTCAGGGTACGCAGTATTTT
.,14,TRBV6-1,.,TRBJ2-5,CASSEAGPKETQYF,TGTGCCAGCAGTGAAGCGGGTCCTAAAGAGACCCAGTACTTC
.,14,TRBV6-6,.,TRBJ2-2,CASSLSRNTGELFF,TGTGCCAGCAGTTTGAGTCGAAACACCGGGGAGCTGTTTTTT
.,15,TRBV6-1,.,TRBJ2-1,CASRPTRGSYNEQFF,TGTGCCAGCAGGCCTACTAGGGGCTCCTACAATGAGCAGTTCTTC
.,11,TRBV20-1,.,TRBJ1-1,CSARMDTEAFF,TGCAGTGCTAGAATGGACACTGAAGCTTTCTTT
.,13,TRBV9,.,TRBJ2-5,CASSVDPLETQYF,TGTGCCAGCAGCGTAGACCCCCTGGAGACCCAGTACTTC
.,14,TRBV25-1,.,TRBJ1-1,CASSELEMNTEAFF,TGTGCCAGCAGTGAATTAGAGATGAACACTGAAGCTTTCTTT
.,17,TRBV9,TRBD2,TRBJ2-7,CASSVGASGSPSLGQYF,TGTGCCAGCAGCGTAGGGGCTAGCGGGAGCCCTTCCCTAGGGCAGTACTTC
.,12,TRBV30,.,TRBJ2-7,CAWSAPGAMQYF,TGTGCCTGGAGTGCCCCAGGGGCGATGCAGTACTTC
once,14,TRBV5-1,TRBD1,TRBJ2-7,CASSLGTAAYEQYF,TGCGCCAGCAGCCTGGGGACAGCCGCATACGAGCAGTACTTC
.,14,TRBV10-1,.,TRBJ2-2,CASSPAGVAGELFF,TGCGCCAGCAGCCCCGCCGGAGTCGCCGGGGAGCTGTTTTTT
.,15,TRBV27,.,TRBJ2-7,CASSLRGRRSYEQYF,TGTGCCAGCAGTTTACGTGGGAGACGGTCCTACGAGCAGTACTTC
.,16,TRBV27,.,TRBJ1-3,CASSSGTPLGGNTIYF,TGTGCCAGCAGTTCCGGGACACCCTTGGGCGGAAACACCATATATTTT
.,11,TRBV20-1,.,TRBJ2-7,CSASTSDEQYF,TGCAGTGCTAGCACTTCGGATGAGCAGTACTTC
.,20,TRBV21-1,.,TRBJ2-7,CASSKGPLGRQSGHPYEQYF,TGTGCCAGCAGCAAAGGCCCTCTAGGCAGGCAATCGGGACACCCCTACGAGCAGTACTTC
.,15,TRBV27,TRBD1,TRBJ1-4,CASSSRWDSNEKLFF,TGTGCCAGCAGTTCGCGATGGGACAGTAATGAAAAACTGTTTTTT
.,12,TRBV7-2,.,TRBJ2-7,CASSLIYYEQYF,TGTGCCAGCAGCTTAATCTACTACGAGCAGTACTTC
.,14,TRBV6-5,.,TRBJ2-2,CASSFPTEGGELFF,TGTGCCAGCAGTTTTCCCACAGAGGGCGGGGAGCTGTTTTTT